These 2 T cell receptor beta chains were sequenced from one sample in a study of blood T cell repertoires in COVID-19. The protocol was immunoSEQ multiplex PCR, while the TCRdb copy is restricted to in-frame clones and leaves out a portion. The sample has over 200,000 clones; 80% to 90% are singletons. The specimen was peripheral blood. The receptors here all came from a man aged 50 to 60 with COVID-19, enrolled during active disease.

J is TRBJ1-3 and V is TRBV3-1 (or the pseudogene TRBV3-2), with no clear D. V was clipped by 1 base and J by 4 bases, with 20 bases between them. This CDR3 region has 18 residues. Germline values: CDR1 LGHDT, CDR2 YNNKEL (reference sequence). The CDR3 bases are TGTGCCAGCAGCCAAGTGCTAGAGAGGCAGCAATTGGGAAACACCATATATTTT. Protein sequence: CASSQVLERQQLGNTIYF.

This clone was seen just once. This chain uses TRBV3-1 (or the pseudogene TRBV3-2) with TRBJ1-2; TRBD1 matches 7 bases. The CDR3 covers 15 residues. From germline, CDR1 is LGHDT and CDR2 YNNKEL (reference sequence). The junction had 4 bases not matched to a gene; V was cut back by 1 base and J by 2 bases. DNA for the CDR3: TGTGCCAGCAGCCAAGGACAGGGAGTGAACTATGGCTACACCTTC. Protein sequence: CASSQGQGVNYGYTF.